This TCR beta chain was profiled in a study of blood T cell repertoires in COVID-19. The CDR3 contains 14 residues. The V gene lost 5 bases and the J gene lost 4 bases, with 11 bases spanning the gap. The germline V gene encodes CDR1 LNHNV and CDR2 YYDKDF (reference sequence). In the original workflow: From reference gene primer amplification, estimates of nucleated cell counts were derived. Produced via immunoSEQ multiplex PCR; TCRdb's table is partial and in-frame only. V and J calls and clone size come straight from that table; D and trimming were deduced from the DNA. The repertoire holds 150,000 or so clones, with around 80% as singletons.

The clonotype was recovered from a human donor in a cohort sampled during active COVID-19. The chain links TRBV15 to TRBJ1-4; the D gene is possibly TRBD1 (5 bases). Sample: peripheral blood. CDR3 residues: CATSPRGFNEKLFF. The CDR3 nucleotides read TGTGCCACCAGCCCTCGGGGGTTTAATGAAAAACTGTTTTTT.